These 23 T cell receptor beta chains were sequenced from one sample in a study of blood T cell repertoires in COVID-19. TCRdb's table, derived via immunoSEQ multiplex PCR, lists solely in-frame clones and lacks some. The sample consists of 270,000 or so clones, more than 80% of them appearing once. The source material was PBMCs or T cells enriched from blood (not recorded which). The source of these receptors is a woman in her 30s with acute COVID-19.

The genes are TRBV11-2 and TRBJ2-7; TRBD2 might be the D (6 bases). Germline V gene data show CDR1 as SGHAT and CDR2 as FQNNGV. V lost 1 base, J lost 2 bases, and 9 bases lay in between. This CDR3 contains 14 residues. The CDR3 DNA sequence: TGTGCCAGCAGCTTAGGGGACTTGACCTACGAGCAGTACTTC. Translating it yields CASSLGDLTYEQYF.

This clone was counted a single time. The genes are TRBV24-1 and TRBJ2-1; 7 bases match TRBD2. This CDR3 has 16 amino acids. The trim removed 4 bases at V and 4 bases at J, leaving 9 bases unmatched. The V gene's germline CDR1 is KGHDR and CDR2 SFDVKD. The CDR3 sequence: CATSDNRLASYNEQFF. The CDR3 region has the DNA TGTGCCACCAGTGACAATAGACTAGCCTCATACAATGAGCAGTTCTTC.

The chain is built from TRBV6-2 or TRBV6-3 and TRBJ2-7, with D perhaps TRBD2 (6 bases). The CDR3 covers 13 residues. Trimming removed 5 bases from V and 3 bases from J, with 11 bases in between. In germline, CDR1 is MNHEY, CDR2 SVGEGT. The CDR3 here is CASSPGTGYEQYF. CDR3 DNA sequence: TGTGCCAGCAGTCCAGGGACTGGCTACGAGCAGTACTTC.

V and J are TRBV5-1 and TRBJ1-1; D may be TRBD1 (6 bases). The CDR3 spans 14 residues. Germline V gene data show CDR1 as SGHRS and CDR2 as YFSETQ. Trimming pared 3 bases from V and 0 bases from J, leaving 9 bases between. This chain's CDR3 is CASSSDSMNTEAFF. The CDR3 nucleotides read TGCGCCAGCAGCTCGGACAGCATGAACACTGAAGCTTTCTTT. Full variable domain (rest looked up from reference TRBV5-1 and TRBJ1-1): KAGVTQTPRYLIKTRGQQVTLSCSPISGHRSVSWYQQTPGQGLQFLFEYFSETQRNKGNFPGRFSGRQFSNSRSEMNVSTLELGDSALYLCASSSDSMNTEAFFGQGTRLTVV.

This chain links TRBV7-9 with TRBJ2-5; D is perhaps TRBD2 (5 bases). The CDR3 loop spans 17 amino acids. Trimming removed 5 bases from V and 2 bases from J, with 21 bases in between. Germline V lookup: CDR1 SEHNR, CDR2 FQNEAQ (reference sequence). The CDR3 DNA sequence: TGTGCCAGCAGCCCACAACAGCCCGGGTCGGGGCAAGAGACCCAGTACTTC. Its translation: CASSPQQPGSGQETQYF.

The chain carries TRBV14 and TRBJ2-3; 10 bases are a match to TRBD1. V was pared by 3 bases and J by 3 bases, with 6 bases of the junction left unmatched. The CDR3 loop spans 16 amino acids. From germline, CDR1 is SGHDN and CDR2 FVKESK. This CDR3 reads CASSQGQGLGTDTQYF. CDR3 coding DNA: TGTGCCAGCAGCCAGGGACAGGGGCTTGGTACAGATACGCAGTATTTT.

In its sample, this clone was seen once. Here the CDR3 DNA reads TGTGCCAGCAACCGGGACTCCCTAAGTGAGCAGTTCTTC. Translation gives CASNRDSLSEQFF. V and J are TRBV12-3 or TRBV12-4 and TRBJ2-1; possibly TRBD2 for D (6 bases). The CDR3 sequence is 13 residues long. V was cut by 7 bases and J by 9 bases, with 16 bases left in between.

The V and J genes are TRBV19 and TRBJ2-7; possibly TRBD2 for D (7 bases). Deletions cut 3 bases from V and 4 bases from J, with 16 bases between. This CDR3 has 15 residues. Looked up from germline, CDR1 is LNHDA and CDR2 is SQIVND (reference sequence). CDR3 protein: CASSIRGGKGYEQYF. The CDR3, as DNA: TGTGCCAGTAGTATTAGGGGGGGAAAGGGATACGAGCAGTACTTC.

As regards this clone: Other DNA sequences in the same sample also yield this CDR3. The J gene is TRBJ2-7, the V gene TRBV9; 12 bases are shared with TRBD1. The CDR3 consists of 15 residues. V trimming: 0 bases; J trimming: 6 bases; junction bases outside the gene matches: 4. Germline V gene sequence: CDR1 SGDLS, CDR2 YYNGEE. The CDR3 reads CASSVAGTGGGEQYF. The CDR3, as DNA: TGTGCCAGCAGCGTAGCTGGGACAGGGGGCGGCGAGCAGTACTTC. Combining the CDR3 with reference TRBV9 and TRBJ2-7 gives the whole variable domain DSGVTQTPKHLITATGQRVTLRCSPRSGDLSVYWYQQSLDQGLQFLIQYYNGEERAKGNILERFSAQQFPDLHSELNLSSLELGDSALYFCASSVAGTGGGEQYFGPGTRLTVT.

Note on this clone: Its ends do not fully match the called genes, so a read error is possible. The chain couples TRBV7-9 to TRBJ2-3; TRBD2 agrees at 9 bases. From germline, CDR1 is SEHNR and CDR2 FQNEAQ (reference sequence). This CDR3 has 14 amino acids. The CDR3 loop is CGLAGRSDTDTQYF. The CDR3, as DNA: TGCGGGCTAGCGGGGCGGTCTGACACAGATACGCAGTATTTT. Full variable domain (rest looked up from reference TRBV7-9 and TRBJ2-3): DTGVSQNPRHKITKRGQNVTFRCDPISEHNRLYWYRQTLGQGPEFLTYFQNEAQLEKSRLLSDRFSAERPKGSFSTLEIQRTEQGDSAMYLCGLAGRSDTDTQYFGPGTRLTVL.

The chain joins TRBV6-1 to TRBJ2-1, with a weak D call TRBD2 (5 bases). Germline V lookup: CDR1 MNHNS, CDR2 SASEGT. The V and J ends lost 4 bases and 7 bases respectively, with 20 bases between them. This CDR3 spans 16 amino acids. CDR3 protein: CASSGGYGPRRNEQFF. The CDR3 DNA sequence: TGTGCCAGCAGTGGAGGGTATGGCCCGAGGCGGAATGAGCAGTTCTTC.

The chain carries TRBV15 and TRBJ2-1; the D is unclear. This CDR3 is 13 amino acids long. CDR1 is LNHNV, CDR2 YYDKDF, per germline (reference sequence). The V and J ends lost 3 bases and 10 bases respectively, with 13 bases between them. The CDR3, as DNA: TGTGCCACCAGCAGGATCGGCACGAGGGAGCAGTTCTTC. It encodes CATSRIGTREQFF.

This chain joins TRBV28 and TRBJ2-2, with 14 bases matching TRBD2. The CDR3 is 16 amino acids. Germline CDR1 MDHEN, CDR2 SYDVKM. J was trimmed by 5 bases and V by 8 bases; bases with no gene match: 7. This CDR3 is CASVGLAGVWTGELFF. DNA of the CDR3: TGTGCCAGCGTGGGACTAGCGGGAGTTTGGACCGGGGAGCTGTTTTTT.

Only one count was recorded for this clone. The chain combines TRBV15 with TRBJ2-7; no clear D gene. V lost 0 bases and J lost 5, with 17 bases in between. Looked up from germline, CDR1 is LNHNV and CDR2 is YYDKDF (reference sequence). This CDR3 comprises 16 residues. DNA for the CDR3: TGTGCCACCAGCAGAGATTTTGGCCTTAGCCCACACGAGCAGTACTTC. Translating gives CATSRDFGLSPHEQYF.

DNA for the CDR3: TGTGCCAGCAGCTTAAGCAGGGAAGAAAAACTGTTTTTT. It specifies CASSLSREEKLFF. This chain uses TRBV11-2 with TRBJ1-4; D is perhaps TRBD1 (5 bases). The CDR3 runs 13 residues. Germline V gene sequence: CDR1 SGHAT, CDR2 FQNNGV. The germline V and J ends were trimmed by 2 bases and 8 bases, with 9 bases remaining between them.

This clone was observed once. The chain links TRBV19 to TRBJ2-7; D is possibly TRBD1 (5 bases). Germline assignment: CDR1 LNHDA and CDR2 SQIVND (reference sequence). The V end lost 5 bases, the J end lost 5 bases, and 19 bases lay between the germline ends. The CDR3 contains 15 residues. The CDR3 reads CASSAVSQGRDEQYF. CDR3 bases: TGTGCCAGTAGTGCCGTATCGCAGGGAAGAGACGAGCAGTACTTC.

The J gene is TRBJ2-3, the V gene TRBV3-1 (or the pseudogene TRBV3-2), with 10 bases that match TRBD2. Trimming took 6 bases from V and 3 from J; bases not matched to a gene: 6. The CDR3 is 15 residues long. Germline V lookup: CDR1 LGHDT, CDR2 YNNKEL (reference sequence). In nucleotides, the CDR3 is TGTGCCAGCAGATCTAGCGGGAGTAGGACAGATACGCAGTATTTT. Its translation is CASRSSGSRTDTQYF.

The chain couples TRBV28 to TRBJ2-7; a possible D gene is TRBD2 (6 bases). This CDR3 spans 16 amino acids. CDR1 and CDR2 (germline): MDHEN, SYDVKM. V lost 2 bases and J 3 bases, leaving 17 bases between the germline ends. The CDR3 spells CASSLTPGLSIYEQYF. CDR3 DNA sequence: TGTGCCAGCAGTTTAACTCCGGGACTGAGTATCTACGAGCAGTACTTC.

The chain joins TRBV27 to TRBJ2-7, with TRBD1 matching over 8 bases. V dropped 6 bases and J dropped 11; count of bases not matched to a gene: 21. Germline V CDR1 and CDR2: MNHEY, SMNVEV (reference sequence). CDR3 length equals 16 residues. CDR3 bases: TGTGCCAGCAGCGTAGACCCGGACAGGGCTTCTCCCCGAGAGTACTTC. It codes for CASSVDPDRASPREYF.

V usage is TRBV7-2 and J usage is TRBJ1-1, with a possible D match to TRBD1 (6 bases). The CDR3 runs to 14 residues. The V and J ends lost 2 bases and 7 bases respectively, with 14 bases between them. CDR1 and CDR2 from the germline V gene are SGHTA and FQGNSA. Here the CDR3 reads CASSLMVAGDEAFF. In DNA form, the CDR3 reads TGTGCCAGCAGCTTAATGGTGGCAGGGGATGAAGCTTTCTTT. The full variable domain, with the rest looked up from reference TRBV7-2 and TRBJ1-1, is GAGVSQSPSNKVTEKGKDVELRCDPISGHTALYWYRQSLGQGLEFLIYFQGNSAPDKSGLPSDRFSAERTGGSVSTLTIQRTQQEDSAVYLCASSLMVAGDEAFFGQGTRLTVV.

This chain joins TRBV4-1 and TRBJ2-3; 7 bases agree with TRBD2. CDR3 length: 19 residues. Trimming took 0 bases from V and 0 from J; bases not matched to a gene: 12. Germline-derived CDR1 and CDR2 are MGHRA and YSYEKL. The CDR3 nucleotides read TGCGCCAGCAGCCAAGATGGAAAGCCGGCTAGCGGTAGCACAGATACGCAGTATTTT. Amino acids: CASSQDGKPASGSTDTQYF.

This rearrangement joins TRBV27 to TRBJ2-3; D ambiguous. The V gene lost 5 bases and the J gene lost 0 bases, with 6 bases spanning the gap. The CDR3 length is 13 residues. Germline assignment: CDR1 MNHEY and CDR2 SMNVEV (reference sequence). The CDR3 DNA sequence: TGTGCCAGCAGTCCCGGGAGCACAGATACGCAGTATTTT. Translating it yields CASSPGSTDTQYF.

V usage is TRBV4-1 and J usage is TRBJ2-7, with unresolved D. Trimming took off 2 bases at V and 2 bases at J, with 7 bases between the two ends. The germline V gene encodes CDR1 MGHRA and CDR2 YSYEKL. There are 13 residues in the CDR3. CDR3 amino acids: CASSQTGPYEQYF. The CDR3 region has the DNA TGCGCCAGCAGCCAAACCGGTCCCTACGAGCAGTACTTC.